Presented here are 18 T cell receptor beta chains from one specimen sequenced in a study of CD8 T cells in Susac syndrome (dated 2019 in TCRdb). Library generation was performed with the immunoSEQ multiplex PCR assay. RNA was extracted using the RNeasy kit, and roughly 0.5 to 1 microgram was reverse transcribed with random hexamers. The raw public data were reprocessed by TCRdb itself: fastp quality trimming at Q25, MiXCR clonotype calling, in-frame beta chains only. Rows are unified per CDR3 protein, each entry keeping the most common DNA and genes. A total of 150,000 to 200,000 distinct CDR3 sequences appear in this sample, over 85% of them only once. The top ten constitute around 0.097% of the sample. The sample was CD4+ T cells from PBMCs. The receptors were gathered from a human donor with multiple sclerosis.

The rearrangement links TRBV2 to TRBJ1-1; D is undetermined. Trimming removed 8 bases from V and 5 bases from J, with 15 bases in between. The CDR3 is made up of 13 amino acids. The germline V gene encodes CDR1 SNHLY and CDR2 FYNNEI. The CDR3 DNA follows: TGTGCCAGCTTCCCTGGCGTAGGGACTGAAGCTTTCTTT. Protein product: CASFPGVGTEAFF.

The chain is built from TRBV5-1 and TRBJ2-2; D is uncertain. Per germline, CDR1 SGHRS and CDR2 YFSETQ. The CDR3 contains 13 residues. Trimming stripped 5 bases from V and 1 base from J, with 6 bases between. Written as DNA, the CDR3 is TGCGCCAGCAGGGTAGGGAACACCGGGGAGCTGTTTTTT. This gives the protein CASRVGNTGELFF.

J is TRBJ2-3 and V is TRBV29-1; D might be TRBD2 (6 bases). The CDR3 runs to 14 residues. Germline CDR1 reads SQVTM; CDR2 reads ANQGSEA. The V end was cut by 5 bases, the J end by 2 bases, with 14 bases between. CDR3 nucleotides: TGCAGCGTTCTGCCGGGAGTCCACACAGATACGCAGTATTTT. Protein product: CSVLPGVHTDTQYF.

The rearrangement links TRBV21-1 to TRBJ2-3; the tabulated D call, TRBD1, remains unverified against the DNA. TRBV21-1 is a known pseudogene. The CDR3 loop spans 16 amino acids. CDR3 sequence reads: CASSKEGQESTDTQYF. CDR3 nucleotides: TGTGCCAGCAGCAAGGAGGGACAGGAGAGCACAGATACGCAGTATTTT.

This sequence joins TRBV20-1 and TRBJ1-5; 11 bases align to TRBD1. The CDR3 has 14 residues. Germline assignment: CDR1 DFQATT and CDR2 SNEGSKA (reference sequence). Trimming took 5 bases from V and 6 from J; bases not matched to a gene: 6. The CDR3 DNA follows: TGCAGTGCTGCTGGGACAGGGGGAGGTCAGCCCCAGCATTTT. Protein sequence: CSAAGTGGGQPQHF.

This clonotype was picked up one time. The chain carries TRBV3-1 and TRBJ2-2; D remains ambiguous. Per the germline V gene, CDR1 is LGHDT and CDR2 is YNNKEL (reference sequence). Trimming shortened V by 2 bases and J by 6 bases, and 4 bases separated the two germline ends. There are 12 residues in the CDR3. CDR3 loop: CASSQSAGELFF. CDR3 bases: TGTGCCAGCAGCCAAAGCGCCGGGGAGCTGTTTTTT.

The chain is built from TRBV5-4 and TRBJ1-2, with D possibly being TRBD1 (5 bases). The CDR3 totals 13 residues. V lost 4 bases and J 8 bases, leaving 15 bases between the germline ends. The germline V gene encodes CDR1 SGHNT and CDR2 YYREEE (reference sequence). Here the CDR3 reads CASSLVDKGGYTF. CDR3 in DNA: TGTGCCAGCAGCCTGGTGGACAAAGGAGGCTACACCTTC.

This chain joins TRBV29-1 and TRBJ2-2; D is unclear. CDR3 length: 13 residues. The ends were cut back, 4 bases at V and 8 bases at J, with 14 bases in the middle. The V gene's germline CDR1 is SQVTM and CDR2 ANQGSEA. CDR3 sequence: CSVVDNAGGELFF. In nucleotides, the CDR3 is TGCAGCGTTGTGGATAACGCTGGAGGGGAGCTGTTTTTT.

The chain links TRBV2 to TRBJ2-3; D not certain. Trimming took off 4 bases at V and 4 bases at J, with 9 bases between the two ends. Germline CDR1 is SNHLY and CDR2 is FYNNEI. The CDR3 runs 13 residues. CDR3 amino acids: CASSVRSADTQYF. In nucleotides, the CDR3 is TGTGCCAGCAGTGTTCGGAGTGCAGATACGCAGTATTTT. Variable domain in full (rest from reference TRBV2 and TRBJ2-3): EPEVTQTPSHQVTQMGQEVILRCVPISNHLYFYWYRQILGQKVEFLVSFYNNEISEKSEIFDDQFSVERPDGSNFTLKIRSTKLEDSAMYFCASSVRSADTQYFGPGTRLTVL.

The chain couples TRBV10-1 to TRBJ2-1, with 13 bases identical to TRBD2. The CDR3 sequence is 15 residues long. V lost 8 bases to trimming and J lost 5 bases; unmatched junction nucleotides: 6. Looked up from germline, CDR1 is WNHNN and CDR2 is SYGVQD (reference sequence). CDR3 coding DNA: TGCGCCAGCTCCACTGGACTAGCGGGGGACAATGAGCAGTTCTTC. Translating it yields CASSTGLAGDNEQFF.

This chain links TRBV29-1 with TRBJ2-1; D possibly corresponds to TRBD2 (7 bases). There are 13 residues in the CDR3. Germline values: CDR1 SQVTM, CDR2 ANQGSEA. The V and J ends lost 7 bases and 7 bases respectively, with 17 bases between them. The CDR3 nucleotides read TGCAGCGCCCCTAAGGGGGGGGCGAATGAGCAGTTCTTC. This sequence encodes CSAPKGGANEQFF.

This rearrangement joins TRBV12-5 to TRBJ1-2, with TRBD1 matching 7 bases. The CDR3 spans 13 residues. From germline, CDR1 is LGHNT and CDR2 FRNRAP. Trimming removed 7 bases from V and 4 bases from J; junction bases left unmatched: 6. The CDR3 bases are TGTGCTAGTGCCCCGGACAGGAGCTATGGCTACACCTTC. Translated: CASAPDRSYGYTF.

The gene calls are TRBV5-1 and TRBJ1-2; no clear D gene. Between the trimmed V and J ends, which lost 1 base and 8 bases, there was a span of 12 bases. Per germline, CDR1 SGHRS and CDR2 YFSETQ. This CDR3 contains 13 residues. This chain's CDR3 is CASSLSALRGYTF. The CDR3 DNA follows: TGCGCCAGCAGCTTGTCAGCCTTACGAGGCTACACCTTC.

This sequence joins TRBV4-1 and TRBJ2-7; TRBD1 matches at 8 bases. With 0 bases clipped from V and 5 bases from J, the junction kept 6 bases outside the gene matches. Per germline, CDR1 MGHRA and CDR2 YSYEKL. The length of the CDR3 is 15 residues. CDR3 residues: CASSQDRGLKDEQYF. CDR3 sequence (DNA): TGCGCCAGCAGCCAAGACAGGGGGCTTAAGGACGAGCAGTACTTC.

This clonotype was counted between two and nine times. This chain connects TRBV3-1 to TRBJ2-7; a possible D gene is TRBD2 (5 bases). V dropped 4 bases and J dropped 5 bases, with 15 bases sitting between them. The CDR3 loop spans 14 amino acids. Per germline, CDR1 LGHDT and CDR2 YNNKEL (reference sequence). The CDR3 nucleotides read TGTGCCAGCAGCCTAGGACCGTCGGGGAACGAGCAGTACTTC. Protein product: CASSLGPSGNEQYF.

The chain is built from TRBV12-3 or TRBV12-4 and TRBJ2-1, with a tentative D call TRBD1 (5 bases). The CDR3 is 15 amino acids. Trimming stripped 4 bases from V and 0 bases from J, with 10 bases between. The DNA of the CDR3 is TGTGCCAGCAGTTCCCAGGGTAGCTCCTACAATGAGCAGTTCTTC. Its translation is CASSSQGSSYNEQFF.

The J gene is TRBJ2-7, the V gene TRBV18; unclear D gene. Germline CDR1 and CDR2: KGHSH and LQKENI. The CDR3 covers 13 residues. Between the trimmed V and J ends, which lost 0 bases and 6 bases, there was a span of 9 bases. The CDR3, as DNA: TGTGCCAGCTCACCACCCTCACAGTTCGAGCAGTACTTC. As protein: CASSPPSQFEQYF.

This clonotype was picked up one time. The rearrangement uses TRBV7-9 and TRBJ2-5; D tentatively reads TRBD1 or TRBD2 (5 bases each). CDR1 is SEHNR, CDR2 FQNEAQ, per germline (reference sequence). The CDR3 length is 13 residues. Trimming stripped 5 bases from V and 1 base from J, with 8 bases between. CDR3 sequence (DNA): TGTGCCAGCAGCCCTGGGGGCCAAGAGACCCAGTACTTC. Translated, it gives CASSPGGQETQYF.